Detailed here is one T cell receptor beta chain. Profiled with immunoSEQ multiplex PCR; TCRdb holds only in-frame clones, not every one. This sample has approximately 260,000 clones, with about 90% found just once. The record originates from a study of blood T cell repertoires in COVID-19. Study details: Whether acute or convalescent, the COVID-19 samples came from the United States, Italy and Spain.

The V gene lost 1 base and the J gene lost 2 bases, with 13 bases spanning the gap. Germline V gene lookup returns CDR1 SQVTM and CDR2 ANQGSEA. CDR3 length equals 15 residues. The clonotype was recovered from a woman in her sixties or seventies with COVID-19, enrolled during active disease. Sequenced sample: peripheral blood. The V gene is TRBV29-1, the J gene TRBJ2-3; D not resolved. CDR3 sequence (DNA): TGCAGCGTTGAAGCCGGGTCCTATCACACAGATACGCAGTATTTT. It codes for CSVEAGSYHTDTQYF.